This TCR beta chain was sequenced for a study of CD8+CD57+ T cells in acquired aplastic anemia listed by TCRdb under 2018. Regarding the complete study: DNA extracted from sorted CD4+ and CD8+ cells had a mean of approximately 3 ug, with a range of 0.2 to 27.4 ug. CD8+CD57+ expansion was defined as frequency above the mean frequency observed in healthy subjects. Study-wide conclusions, independent of this receptor: CD8+ Simpson's diversity did not differ significantly between patients and healthy controls (P=0.060). Although roughly 29 CD8+ CDR3 sequences were shared by patients and controls, these sequences appeared highly expressed in patients and within the immunodominant clones of patients.

Profiling of TCR beta VDJ combinations and CDR3 sequences used genomic DNA as the template. TCR repertoire sequencing was run on an Illumina HiSeq 2000. Processing in the source paper ran as follows. Repertoire assessment relied on Simpson's diversity index, CDR3 size and DJ length profiles, and TRBV/TRBJ rearrangement plots. The immunodominant clone was defined as the most abundant DNA sequence in deep sequencing data. CDR3 amino acid sequences were checked for sharing between subjects and were compared against published repertoires and the VDJdb database. TCRdb trimmed public reads at Q25 via fastp, called clones via MiXCR and kept in-frame beta chains. Entries are consolidated by CDR3 protein sequence, retaining the most common genes and DNA. The V and J calls and clone size are TCRdb's, not the authors'. This sample comprises about 470,000 distinct CDR3 sequences, over 25% of them detected only once. Less than 1% of the sample rests with the top ten.

Patients chosen for sequencing had shown expansion of CD8+CD57+ cells by flow cytometry. All patients had severe acquired aplastic anemia diagnosed by International Study of Aplastic Anemia and Agranulocytosis and Camitta criteria. At the time blood was sampled, none of the patients had received any therapy. The study deep-sequenced TCR repertoires of sorted CD4+ and CD8+ blood T cells from severe aplastic anemia patients and healthy subjects. Patients were enrolled under clinicaltrials.gov protocols 00001620, 01623167, 00001397, 00071045, 00081523 and 00961064 in the USA. Ficoll-Paque density gradient centrifugation was used to isolate peripheral blood mononuclear cells. Before DNA extraction, CD4+ and CD8+ T cells were sorted by FACS or by magnetic beads. CDR1 and CDR2 were assigned from the germline V gene (reference sequence) as LNHDA and SQIVND. Trimming at the junction amounts to 1 base on V and 6 bases on J, and the germline ends lie 13 bases apart. The CDR3 goes from the cysteine to the phenylalanine over 15 residues. The CDR3 DNA has 45 bases and is translated from base 1.

The table lists this clonotype with many counts. This clone's antigen is unknown. No qualities accompany the bases; no much larger clone lies one base away. The rearrangement combines TRBV19 with TRBJ1-5; TRBD1 is a weak D gene call, 6 bases matching. Material for sequencing was sorted CD4+, CD8+, or CD8+CD57+ T cells (not recorded which) from PBMCs. The clonotype was recovered from a human donor with aplastic anemia. In nucleotides, the sequence is TGTGCCAGTAGTATAGGAAACAGGGAGGGTCAGCCCCAGCATTTT. This encodes CASSIGNREGQPQHF.